These 14 T cell receptor beta chains originate from one sample sequenced in a study of monozygotic twins with inflammatory bowel disease. TCRdb reprocessed the 5' RACE reads; each CDR3 protein has one entry and no DNA is given. The sample has 300,000 to 400,000 distinct CDR3 sequences. Sequencing input: blood. The receptors shown here come from a human donor with ulcerative colitis or Crohn's disease, or a healthy co-twin of an affected twin (not recorded which).

The genes are TRBV25-1 and TRBJ2-7; TCRdb outputs TRBD2, but without DNA this stays unchecked. Per the germline V gene, CDR1 is MGHDK and CDR2 is SYGVNS. This CDR3 comprises 16 residues. CDR3 loop: CASSEGTSAVSYEQYF.

The CDR3 protein is CASSPRRGSYEQYF. The rearrangement links TRBV7-2 to TRBJ2-7. Per the germline V gene, CDR1 is SGHTA and CDR2 is FQGNSA. CDR3 size: 14 residues.

This chain uses TRBV3-1 with TRBJ2-2. The CDR3 consists of 15 residues. The germline V gene encodes CDR1 LGHDT and CDR2 YNNKEL (reference sequence). CDR3 amino acids: CASSQTGTNTGELFF.

This rearrangement joins TRBV25-1 to TRBJ1-1. The CDR3 length is 12 residues. Per germline, CDR1 MGHDK and CDR2 SYGVNS. CDR3 protein: CASSDRNTEAFF.

V is TRBV19 and J is TRBJ1-1; TCRdb's D call, TRBD1, is unchecked because there is no DNA. The CDR3 contains 11 residues. Germline V CDR1 and CDR2: LNHDA, SQIVND (reference sequence). The CDR3 sequence is CASVRQGEAFF.

The CDR3 region is CASRRGGRAFF. V is TRBV7-8 and J is TRBJ1-1. This CDR3 is built from 11 residues. Germline lookup yields CDR1 SGHVS and CDR2 FQNEAQ.

The chain uses TRBV29-1 and TRBJ1-4; TCRdb designates TRBD1, a call that cannot be tested without DNA. Looked up from germline, CDR1 is SQVTM and CDR2 is ANQGSEA. CDR3 length: 13 amino acids. The CDR3 loop is CSGQGQNNEKLFF.

The chain links TRBV15 to TRBJ2-7; TCRdb proposes TRBD1, but this gene call is untestable without DNA. The CDR3 covers 16 residues. Germline-derived CDR1 and CDR2 are LNHNV and YYDKDF (reference sequence). The CDR3 is CATSSEAGTGKDEQYF.

The chain has TRBV12-3 or TRBV12-4 and TRBJ2-5. This CDR3 has 16 amino acids. CDR3: CASSDTDRKGGETQYF.

This chain connects TRBV20-1 to TRBJ2-7; the D gene TCRdb calls, TRBD1, cannot be checked with no DNA. This CDR3 is 14 amino acids long. Germline values: CDR1 DFQATT, CDR2 SNEGSKA (reference sequence). CDR3: CSARAGGQPYEQYF.

The chain is built from TRBV4-1 and TRBJ2-6. The CDR3 is 17 amino acids. Germline values: CDR1 MGHRA, CDR2 YSYEKL. CDR3 residues: CASSQRVSGSGANVLTF.

The V call is TRBV10-3, the J call TRBJ2-7; TCRdb indicates TRBD1, and absent DNA this call remains unverified. The CDR3 is 15 residues long. Germline V gene sequence: CDR1 ENHRY, CDR2 SYGVKD. The CDR3 sequence is CAISGPGTGLTEQYF.

The rearrangement joins TRBV4-1 to TRBJ2-3; the TCRdb D gene call, TRBD1, has no DNA to confirm it. The CDR3 has 16 amino acids. Germline values: CDR1 MGHRA, CDR2 YSYEKL. CDR3 sequence reads: CASSPAPPTGADTQYF.

CDR3 residues: CASSLSGQTSHEQYF. The chain uses TRBV5-1 and TRBJ2-7; TCRdb names TRBD1, which stays unverified in the absence of DNA. CDR3 length equals 15 residues. Germline V gene lookup returns CDR1 SGHRS and CDR2 YFSETQ.